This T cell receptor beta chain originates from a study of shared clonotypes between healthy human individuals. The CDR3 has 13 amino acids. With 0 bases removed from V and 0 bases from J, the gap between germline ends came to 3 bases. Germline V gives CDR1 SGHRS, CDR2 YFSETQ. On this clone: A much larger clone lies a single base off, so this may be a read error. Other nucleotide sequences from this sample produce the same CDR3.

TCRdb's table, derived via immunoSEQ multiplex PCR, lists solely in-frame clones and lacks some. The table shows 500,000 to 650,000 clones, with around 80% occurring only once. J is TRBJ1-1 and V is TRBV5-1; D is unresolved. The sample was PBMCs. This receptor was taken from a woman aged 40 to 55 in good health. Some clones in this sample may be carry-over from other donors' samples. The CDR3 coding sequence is TGCGCCAGCAGCTTGGCCCTGAACACTGAAGCTTTCTTT. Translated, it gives CASSLALNTEAFF.